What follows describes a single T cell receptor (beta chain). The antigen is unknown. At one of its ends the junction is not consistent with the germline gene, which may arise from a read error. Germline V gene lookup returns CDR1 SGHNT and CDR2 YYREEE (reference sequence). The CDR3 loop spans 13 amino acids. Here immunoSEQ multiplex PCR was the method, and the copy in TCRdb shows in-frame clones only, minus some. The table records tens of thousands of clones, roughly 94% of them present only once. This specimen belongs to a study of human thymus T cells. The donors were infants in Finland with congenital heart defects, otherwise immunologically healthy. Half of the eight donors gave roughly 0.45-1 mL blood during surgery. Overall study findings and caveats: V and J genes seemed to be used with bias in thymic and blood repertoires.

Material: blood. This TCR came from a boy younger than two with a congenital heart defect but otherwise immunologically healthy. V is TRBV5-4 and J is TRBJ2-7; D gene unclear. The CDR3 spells CASSLIFSDEQYF. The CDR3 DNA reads TGTGCCAGCAGCTTGATTTTCTCCGACGAGCAGTACTTC.